The clone carrying this T cell receptor beta chain was detected a few times. Its specificity is unknown. This record comes from a study of T cell repertoires in cytomegalovirus infection. In TCRdb, the reads were re-called with MiXCR into one record per CDR3 protein. The sample holds some 480,000 distinct CDR3 sequences, 30% to 40% seen once. V lost 6 bases to trimming and J lost 7 bases, with 19 bases between them. This CDR3 comprises 15 residues. Germline V gene lookup returns CDR1 MDHEN and CDR2 SYDVKM. This sequence originates from a human donor in good health (CMV status not recorded). Some clones in this sample may be carry-over from other donors' samples. The J gene is TRBJ2-1, the V gene TRBV28; D is possibly TRBD1 (6 bases). Material: cultured PBMCs, obtained from culture after CMV antigen stimulation. The CDR3 nucleotides read TGTGCCAGCAGCCCTTCGACAGGATACTTTAATGAGCAGTTCTTC. Translation: CASSPSTGYFNEQFF.